One and the same sample provided the 16 T cell receptor beta chains below, sequenced in a study of T cell repertoires in cytomegalovirus infection. MiXCR, applied by TCRdb to the reads, yields one record per CDR3 protein. The sample holds about 530,000 distinct CDR3 sequences, 26% seen once. The material sequenced was PBMCs. The receptor set was obtained from a human donor in good health (CMV status not recorded). Some clones in this sample may be carry-over from other donors' samples.

This chain links TRBV12-3 or TRBV12-4 with TRBJ2-1; D might be TRBD2 (7 bases). This CDR3 is built from 14 residues. The V end was cut by 6 bases, the J end by 9 bases, with 18 bases between. This CDR3 reads CASRPAGAPSEQFF. CDR3 coding DNA: TGTGCCAGCAGGCCTGCGGGGGCCCCCAGTGAGCAGTTCTTC.

The chain couples TRBV7-3 to TRBJ2-1; 8 nucleotides agree with TRBD2. After removal of 5 bases from V and 6 bases from J, the junction contained 12 bases not matched to a gene. Germline lookup yields CDR1 SGHTA and CDR2 FQGTGA. The CDR3 runs to 16 residues. The DNA for the CDR3 is TGTGCCAGCAGCCCATCCCCGGCGGCGGGGGGCAATGAGCAGTTCTTC. Translated: CASSPSPAAGGNEQFF.

This clonotype showed up many times. This chain links TRBV7-2 with TRBJ2-3; TRBD1 matches at 9 bases. The CDR3 consists of 14 residues. J was trimmed by 4 bases and V by 7 bases; bases with no gene match: 6. Germline lookup yields CDR1 SGHTA and CDR2 FQGNSA. The CDR3 sequence: CASIHRGLADTQYF. CDR3 in DNA: TGTGCCAGCATCCACAGGGGGCTGGCAGATACGCAGTATTTT.

This clonotype was seen only a few times. The chain's CDR3 is CASSFSSGSRRTDTQYF. Written as DNA, the CDR3 is TGTGCCAGCAGTTTCTCTAGCGGGAGTCGGCGCACAGATACGCAGTATTTT. The rearrangement links TRBV27 to TRBJ2-3, with TRBD2 identical over 10 bases. CDR3 length equals 17 residues. V gave up 3 bases and J gave up 1 base; unmatched junction bases: 7. The germline gives CDR1 MNHEY, CDR2 SMNVEV (reference sequence).

This sequence joins TRBV11-2 and TRBJ2-1, with 12 bases aligning to TRBD2. Per the germline V gene, CDR1 is SGHAT and CDR2 is FQNNGV. There are 18 residues in the CDR3. V lost 6 bases and J lost 2; bases outside the gene matches: 11. The CDR3 spells CASSPGLAGRFPYNEQFF. The CDR3 DNA follows: TGTGCCAGCAGTCCTGGACTAGCGGGAAGGTTCCCCTACAATGAGCAGTTCTTC. Looking up the rest from reference TRBV11-2 and TRBJ2-1 gives the full variable domain: EAGVAQSPRYKIIEKRQSVAFWCNPISGHATLYWYQQILGQGPKLLIQFQNNGVVDDSQLPKDRFSAERLKGVDSTLKIQPAKLEDSAVYLCASSPGLAGRFPYNEQFFGPGTRLTVL.

This chain connects TRBV12-3 or TRBV12-4 to TRBJ2-2, with TRBD2 identical over 7 bases. The V segment lost 5 bases and the J segment 4 bases; nucleotides outside the gene matches: 7. The CDR3 sequence is 15 residues long. CDR3 loop: CASSLGREFTGELFF. The CDR3 DNA is TGTGCCAGCAGTCTCGGGCGGGAGTTCACCGGGGAGCTGTTTTTT.

This clonotype was seen a handful of times. This sequence joins TRBV6-4 and TRBJ1-1; D gene uncertain. The germline V gene encodes CDR1 MRHNA and CDR2 SNTAGT. This CDR3 is 13 amino acids long. Trimming took off 4 bases at V and 2 bases at J, with 8 bases between the two ends. The CDR3 bases are TGTGCCAGCAGTGTATCCAGAAACACTGAAGCTTTCTTT. Its protein is CASSVSRNTEAFF.

A word on this clonotype: The junction departs from the called germline gene at one end, perhaps through a read error. This chain joins TRBV7-3 and TRBJ2-3; TRBD2 aligns across 12 bases. Germline V gene data show CDR1 as SGHTA and CDR2 as FQGTGA. CDR3 length: 16 residues. The DNA of the CDR3 is TGTACCAGCAGCCTCCGACTAGCGGGAGGCACAGATACGCAGTATTTT. The encoded protein is CTSSLRLAGGTDTQYF. The variable domain in full, with the rest retrieved from reference TRBV7-3 and TRBJ2-3, is GAGVSQTPSNKVTEKGKYVELRCDPISGHTALYWYRQSLGQGPEFLIYFQGTGAADDSGLPNDRFFAVRPEGSVSTLKIQRTERGDSAVYLCTSSLRLAGGTDTQYFGPGTRLTVL.

The chain has TRBV7-9 and TRBJ1-6, with 7 positions matching TRBD1. There are 14 residues in the CDR3. Trimming removed 4 bases from V and 5 bases from J; junction bases left unmatched: 2. Germline CDR1 is SEHNR and CDR2 is FQNEAQ (reference sequence). The CDR3: CASSSGQNNSPLHF. In DNA form, the CDR3 reads TGTGCCAGCAGCTCGGGACAGAATAATTCACCCCTCCACTTT.

The table lists this clonotype with a few counts. The genes are TRBV4-1 and TRBJ1-4; no firm D call. V lost 4 bases and J lost 5, with 17 bases in between. The CDR3 is 16 amino acids. Germline V gives CDR1 MGHRA, CDR2 YSYEKL. In DNA form, the CDR3 reads TGCGCCAGCAGCCCCCTTTGGGCGGGGAGAAATGAAAAACTGTTTTTT. The encoded protein is CASSPLWAGRNEKLFF.

This clonotype was counted ten times or more. The rearrangement uses TRBV7-2 and TRBJ2-2, with 13 bases aligning to TRBD2. The CDR3 runs to 16 residues. The V and J ends lost 5 bases and 4 bases, in that order; junction bases with no gene match: 4. Germline V lookup: CDR1 SGHTA, CDR2 FQGNSA. CDR3 amino acids: CASSPRTSGSTGELFF. CDR3 nucleotide sequence: TGTGCCAGCAGCCCTCGGACTAGCGGGAGCACCGGGGAGCTGTTTTTT.

This rearrangement joins TRBV12-3 or TRBV12-4 to TRBJ2-3, with 7 bases identical to TRBD2. CDR3 length: 15 amino acids. V trimming: 5 bases; J trimming: 4 bases; junction bases outside the gene matches: 9. The chain's CDR3 is CASSPPGRAADTQYF. CDR3 nucleotides: TGTGCCAGCAGTCCTCCGGGGAGGGCCGCAGATACGCAGTATTTT.

This clonotype was picked up many times. The genes are TRBV7-2 and TRBJ2-1, with TRBD2 identical over 10 bases. Germline values: CDR1 SGHTA, CDR2 FQGNSA. V was clipped by 1 base and J by 4 bases; unmatched bases: 4. The CDR3 has 16 residues. In DNA form, the CDR3 reads TGTGCCAGCAGCTTAGTGACTAGCGGGTCTTACAATGAGCAGTTCTTC. Translation: CASSLVTSGSYNEQFF.

In its sample, this clonotype was seen a few times. The J gene is TRBJ2-4, the V gene TRBV2; no definite D call. The CDR3 extends over 19 amino acids. Germline CDR1 and CDR2: SNHLY and FYNNEI. Trimming pared 1 base from V and 0 bases from J, leaving 19 bases between. The CDR3 loop is CASSEVFSGLSLAKNIQYF. The CDR3 DNA reads TGTGCCAGCAGTGAAGTGTTTAGTGGGCTTTCTCTAGCCAAAAACATTCAGTACTTC.

This clonotype is judged medium-sized. The chain employs TRBV7-2 and TRBJ2-3; D call uncertain. CDR3 size: 15 residues. CDR1 is SGHTA, CDR2 FQGNSA, per germline. The ends were cut back, 2 bases at V and 1 base at J, with 10 bases in the middle. This chain's CDR3 is CASSLSVSRTDTQYF. The CDR3 DNA follows: TGTGCCAGCAGCTTAAGCGTCTCACGCACAGATACGCAGTATTTT.

The chain couples TRBV19 to TRBJ2-6, with 11 nucleotides matching TRBD1. Germline CDR1 and CDR2: LNHDA and SQIVND (reference sequence). J lost 1 base, V lost 6 bases, and 20 bases had no gene match. CDR3 length equals 22 residues. The CDR3 here is CASSELTGQGALSSSGANVLTF. CDR3 coding DNA: TGTGCCAGTAGCGAACTGACAGGACAGGGGGCTCTTTCTAGTTCTGGGGCCAACGTCCTGACTTTC. Variable domain in full (rest from reference TRBV19 and TRBJ2-6): DGGITQSPKYLFRKEGQNVTLSCEQNLNHDAMYWYRQDPGQGLRLIYYSQIVNDFQKGDIAEGYSVSREKKESFPLTVTSAQKNPTAFYLCASSELTGQGALSSSGANVLTFGAGSRLTVL.